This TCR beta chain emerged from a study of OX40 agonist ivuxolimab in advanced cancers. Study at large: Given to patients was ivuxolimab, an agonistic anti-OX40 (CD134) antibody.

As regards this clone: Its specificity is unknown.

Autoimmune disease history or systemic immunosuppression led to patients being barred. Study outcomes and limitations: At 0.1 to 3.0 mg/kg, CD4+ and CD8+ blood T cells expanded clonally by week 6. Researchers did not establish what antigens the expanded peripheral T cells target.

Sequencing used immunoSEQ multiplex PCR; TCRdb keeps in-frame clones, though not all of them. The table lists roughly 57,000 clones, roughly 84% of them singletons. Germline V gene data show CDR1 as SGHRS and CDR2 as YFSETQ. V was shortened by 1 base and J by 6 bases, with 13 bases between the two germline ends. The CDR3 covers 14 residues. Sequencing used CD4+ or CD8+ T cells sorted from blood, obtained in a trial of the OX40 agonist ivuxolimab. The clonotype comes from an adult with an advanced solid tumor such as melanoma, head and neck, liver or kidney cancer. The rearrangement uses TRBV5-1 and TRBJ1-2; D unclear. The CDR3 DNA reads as TGCGCCAGCAGCTTGACCCCCGGGAGGGATGGCTACACCTTC. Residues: CASSLTPGRDGYTF.